This T cell receptor beta chain derives from a study of beta chain features in type 1 diabetes. Study conclusions and caveats: For Type 1 diabetes patients, all four CD4+ subsets carried TCRB CDR3s that were moderately but significantly shorter.

In regard to this clone: Antigen: not known.

The CDR3 loop spans 13 amino acids. The trim removed 6 bases at V and 8 bases at J, leaving 9 bases unmatched. Per the germline V gene, CDR1 is GTSNPN and CDR2 is SVGIG (reference sequence). Every isolated RNA sample was fully reverse transcribed, so sequencing captured expressed TCRB transcripts. Clones were read by immunoSEQ multiplex PCR, and TCRdb kept only the in-frame ones, dropping some. Of some 660,000 clones detected, more than 12% appear once; the ten largest clones hold 0.035% to 0.04%. V and J are TRBV30 and TRBJ1-2, with 10 bases identical to TRBD1. The sequence was obtained from a man aged 18 to 29 with type 1 diabetes. The sequencing sample was made of naive CD4+ T cells from blood. CDR3 residues: CACPDRGLRGYTF. CDR3 DNA sequence: TGTGCCTGTCCCGACAGGGGGCTCCGAGGCTACACCTTC.